The sequence of this TCR beta chain was determined in a study of blood T cell repertoires in COVID-19 (dated by TCRdb to about 2020). For context, the study as a whole: Collaborator samples came from the United States, Italy and Spain and covered acute and convalescent phases of COVID-19. The prospective study material was composed of cDNA or gDNA derived from T cells, B-cell-depleted T cells, or PBMCs. Deeply sampled blood TCRbeta repertoires from subjects exposed to, actively infected with, or recovered from COVID-19 were included in the dataset. A freely available public database, intended as a resource for researchers studying the immune response to SARS-CoV-2, is where the repertoires were released. The samples were drawn from the first 160 participants of the ongoing ImmuneRACE study and from over 950 subjects provided by 6 global collaborators. The sample metadata nearly always contained a de-identified subject ID, COVID-19 status, age in years and sex. HLA class I and class II types, where available, came from metadata supplied by the sample provider rather than from assay-based typing. The paper as a whole reports these results and caveats: The quantity of clinical and demographic metadata differed by source and by participant and was supplied without curation.

Concerning this clone itself: No cognate antigen has been identified for it. No base quality values were provided; no much bigger clone lies one nucleotide off.

In the prospective study, participants were about 18 to 95 years old, resided in fewer than 25 geographic areas of the United States, and were enrolled through a virtual design. In the prospective study, participants were assigned to cohorts based on the clinical history participants reported in a screening survey and a study questionnaire. Recovered participants in ImmuneRACE Cohort 3 were defined as having two consecutive negative NP/OP PCR tests, clearance from a healthcare professional, or resolution of symptoms. In the prospective study, whole blood, serum and a nasopharyngeal or oropharyngeal swab were collected from each participant by mobile phlebotomists. Participants in the prospective study had the option to provide additional blood draws and questionnaires over a 2-month period. Blood samples from the prospective study were shipped frozen or at room temperature prior to DNA extraction.

The CDR3, cysteine through phenylalanine, is 16 amino acids long. Only the CDR3 portion is preserved as DNA: 48 bases, with reading frame beginning at the first base. Based on the germline V gene, the CDR1 and CDR2 sequences are MNHNS and SASEGT. V lost 0 bases and J lost 0 bases, and the count of bases not matched to a germline gene is 2. The immunoSEQ Assay, a bias-controlled multiplex PCR, was used to amplify TCRbeta CDR3 regions from genomic DNA. The source study handled its data this way. Nucleated cell counts per sample were estimated from amplification of reference gene primers within the assay. Sequence reads were collapsed and filtered to measure the absolute abundance of every unique TCRbeta CDR3 rearrangement. Productive Simpson clonality was computed per sample as the square root of Simpson's diversity index over productive rearrangements. Not all clones reach the TCRdb copy of this immuneACCESS table, which keeps in-frame sequences only. Checked studies attribute under half of the gap to unresolved V genes and leave the rest unexplained. V and J calls and clone size are as listed in that table; D and trimming were resolved from the DNA. Across this sample there are about 64,000 clones, with 70% to 90% seen only once. The top ten clones comprise roughly a tenth of the sample.

This clonotype was sampled from a woman aged 40 to 49 who had recovered from COVID-19. The chain is encoded by TRBV6-1 joined to TRBJ2-3; TRBD2 aligns with 8 central bases. The specimen sequenced was PBMCs or T cells enriched from blood (not recorded which). For the CDR3, the sequence is CASSEASGGSTDTQYF. Read as DNA, the sequence is TGTGCCAGCAGTGAAGCGAGCGGGGGTAGCACAGATACGCAGTATTTT.